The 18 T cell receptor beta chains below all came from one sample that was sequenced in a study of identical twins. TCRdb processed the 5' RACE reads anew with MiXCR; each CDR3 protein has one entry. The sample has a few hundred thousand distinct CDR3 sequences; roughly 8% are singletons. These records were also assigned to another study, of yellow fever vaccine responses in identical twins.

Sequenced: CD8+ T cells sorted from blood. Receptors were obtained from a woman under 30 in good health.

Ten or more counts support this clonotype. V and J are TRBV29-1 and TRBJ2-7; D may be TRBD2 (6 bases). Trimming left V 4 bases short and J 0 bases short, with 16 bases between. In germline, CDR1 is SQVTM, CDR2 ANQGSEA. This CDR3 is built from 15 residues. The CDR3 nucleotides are TGCAGCGTTGTAGGGGTAGCGGAGAGCTCCTACGAGCAGTACTTC. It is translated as CSVVGVAESSYEQYF.

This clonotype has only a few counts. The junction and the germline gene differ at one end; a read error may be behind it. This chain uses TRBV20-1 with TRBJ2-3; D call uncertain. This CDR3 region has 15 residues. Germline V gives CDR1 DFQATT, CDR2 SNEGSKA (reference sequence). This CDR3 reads CSARALSNSADMQYF. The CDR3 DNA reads TGCAGTGCTAGAGCCCTATCCAATTCAGCAGATATGCAGTATTTT.

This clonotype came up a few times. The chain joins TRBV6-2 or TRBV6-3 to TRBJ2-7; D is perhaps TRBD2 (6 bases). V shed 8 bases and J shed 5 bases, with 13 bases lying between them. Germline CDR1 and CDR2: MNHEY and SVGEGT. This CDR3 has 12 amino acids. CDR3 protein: CASGAGGDEQYF. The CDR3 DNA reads TGTGCCAGCGGGGCCGGGGGTGACGAGCAGTACTTC.

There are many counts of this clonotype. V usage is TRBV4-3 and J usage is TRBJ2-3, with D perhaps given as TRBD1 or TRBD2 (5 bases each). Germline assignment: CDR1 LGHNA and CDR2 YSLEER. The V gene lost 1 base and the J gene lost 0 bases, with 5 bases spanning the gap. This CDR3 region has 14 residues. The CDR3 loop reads CASSQGDSTDTQYF. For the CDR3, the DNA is TGCGCCAGCAGCCAAGGGGACAGCACAGATACGCAGTATTTT.

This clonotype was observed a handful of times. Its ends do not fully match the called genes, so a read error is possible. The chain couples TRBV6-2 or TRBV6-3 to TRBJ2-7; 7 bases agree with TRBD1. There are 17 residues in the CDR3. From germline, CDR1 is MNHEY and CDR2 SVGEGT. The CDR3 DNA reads TGTGCCAGCAGTTACCTACGGACAGGTGGTATCTCCCACGAGCAGTACTTC. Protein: CASSYLRTGGISHEQYF.

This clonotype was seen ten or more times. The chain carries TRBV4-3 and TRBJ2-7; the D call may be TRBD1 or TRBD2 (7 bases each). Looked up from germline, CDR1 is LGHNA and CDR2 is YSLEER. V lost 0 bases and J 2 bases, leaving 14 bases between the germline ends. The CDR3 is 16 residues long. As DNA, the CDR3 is TGCGCCAGCAGCCAAGACCGGGCAGGGGGGGCCTACGAGCAGTACTTC. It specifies CASSQDRAGGAYEQYF.

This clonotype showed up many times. The DNA of the CDR3 is TGTGCCAGCAGCGAGACCGCCGGGACTAGGGGAACCTACGAGCAGTACTTC. Encoded protein: CASSETAGTRGTYEQYF. This chain uses TRBV7-9 with TRBJ2-7; 8 bases are shared with TRBD2. V shed 5 bases and J 2 bases; nucleotides not matched to a gene: 14. Germline assignment: CDR1 SEHNR and CDR2 FQNEAQ (reference sequence). CDR3 length: 17 amino acids. Based on the CDR3 plus reference TRBV7-9 and TRBJ2-7, the full variable domain is DTGVSQNPRHKITKRGQNVTFRCDPISEHNRLYWYRQTLGQGPEFLTYFQNEAQLEKSRLLSDRFSAERPKGSFSTLEIQRTEQGDSAMYLCASSETAGTRGTYEQYFGPGTRLTVT.

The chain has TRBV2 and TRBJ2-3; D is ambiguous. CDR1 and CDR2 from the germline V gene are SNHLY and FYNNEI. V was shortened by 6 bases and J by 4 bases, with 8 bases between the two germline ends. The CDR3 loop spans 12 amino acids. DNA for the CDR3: TGTGCCAGCAGGCCGGCGCCAGATACGCAGTATTTT. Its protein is CASRPAPDTQYF.

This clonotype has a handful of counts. CDR3 in amino acids: CATSSDRLSYNEQFF. The CDR3 nucleotides are TGTGCCACCAGCAGTGACAGGCTCTCCTACAATGAGCAGTTCTTC. The V gene is TRBV15, the J gene TRBJ2-1; maybe TRBD1 (6 bases). This CDR3 region has 15 residues. V gave up 3 bases and J gave up 0 bases, with 9 bases separating them. Germline CDR1 LNHNV, CDR2 YYDKDF (reference sequence).

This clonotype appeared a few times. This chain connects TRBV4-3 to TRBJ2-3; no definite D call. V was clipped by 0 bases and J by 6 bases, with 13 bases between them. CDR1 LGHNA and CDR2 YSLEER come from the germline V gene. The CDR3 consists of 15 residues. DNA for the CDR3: TGCGCCAGCAGCCAAGACCGCCCCATGGGGGATACGCAGTATTTT. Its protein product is CASSQDRPMGDTQYF.

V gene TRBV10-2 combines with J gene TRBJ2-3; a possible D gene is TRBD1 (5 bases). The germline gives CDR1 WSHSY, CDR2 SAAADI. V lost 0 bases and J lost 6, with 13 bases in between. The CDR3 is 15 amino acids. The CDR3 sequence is CASSESRRAGDTQYF. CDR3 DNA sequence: TGCGCCAGCAGTGAGTCTCGACGGGCAGGGGATACGCAGTATTTT.

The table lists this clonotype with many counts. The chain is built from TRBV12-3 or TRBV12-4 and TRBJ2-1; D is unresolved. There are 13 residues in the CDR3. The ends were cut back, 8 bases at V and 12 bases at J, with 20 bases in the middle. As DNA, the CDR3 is TGTGCCAGCCATCCCGGCGCTGATGCAGGGCAGTTCTTC. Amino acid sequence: CASHPGADAGQFF.

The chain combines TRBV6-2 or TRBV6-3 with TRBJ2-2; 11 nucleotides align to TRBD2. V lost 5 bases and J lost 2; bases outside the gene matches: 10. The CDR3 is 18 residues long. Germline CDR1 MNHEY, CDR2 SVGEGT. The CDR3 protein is CASSNPELAGANTGELFF. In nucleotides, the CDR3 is TGTGCCAGCAGTAACCCCGAACTAGCGGGGGCCAACACCGGGGAGCTGTTTTTT.

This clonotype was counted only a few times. CDR3 nucleotides: TGTGCCAGCAGCTTAGCCAGGGGTGACCACGAGCAGTACTTC. Its protein is CASSLARGDHEQYF. The chain links TRBV7-9 to TRBJ2-7; tentatively, D is TRBD1 (6 bases). The CDR3 has 14 residues. Germline CDR1 reads SEHNR; CDR2 reads FQNEAQ (reference sequence). V lost 0 bases, J lost 5 bases, and 11 bases lay in between.

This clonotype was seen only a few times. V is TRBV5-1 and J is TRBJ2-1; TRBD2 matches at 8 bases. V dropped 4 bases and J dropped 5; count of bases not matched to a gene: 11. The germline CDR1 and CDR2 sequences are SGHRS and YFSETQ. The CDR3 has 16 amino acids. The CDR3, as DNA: TGCGCCAGCAGCATTCCCTTAGCGGGACCCAACAATGAGCAGTTCTTC. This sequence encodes CASSIPLAGPNNEQFF.

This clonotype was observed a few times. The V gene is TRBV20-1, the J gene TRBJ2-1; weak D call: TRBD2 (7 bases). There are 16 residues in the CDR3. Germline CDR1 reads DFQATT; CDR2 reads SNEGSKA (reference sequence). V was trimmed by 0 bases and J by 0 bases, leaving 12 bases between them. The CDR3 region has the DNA TGCAGTGCTAGAGATGAGGGGGGGCGCTCCTACAATGAGCAGTTCTTC. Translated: CSARDEGGRSYNEQFF.

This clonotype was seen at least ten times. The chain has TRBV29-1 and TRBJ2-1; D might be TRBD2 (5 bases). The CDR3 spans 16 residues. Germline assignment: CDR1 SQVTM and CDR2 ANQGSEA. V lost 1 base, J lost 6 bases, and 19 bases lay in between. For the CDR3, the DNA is TGCAGCGTTGAAGGCTCGCTAGCCGGTGTCAGCAATGAGCAGTTCTTC. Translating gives CSVEGSLAGVSNEQFF.

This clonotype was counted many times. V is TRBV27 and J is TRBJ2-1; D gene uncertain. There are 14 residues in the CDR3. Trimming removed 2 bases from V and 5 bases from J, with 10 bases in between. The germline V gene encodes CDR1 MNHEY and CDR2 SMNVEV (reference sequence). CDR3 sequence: CASSLSPANNEQFF. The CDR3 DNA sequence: TGTGCCAGCAGTTTAAGTCCAGCTAACAATGAGCAGTTCTTC.